The source of this T cell receptor (beta chain) is a study of metastatic and nonmetastatic thyroid tumors. In the study overall: Repertoire comparison spanned blood and tumor or nodule tissue of malignant and benign thyroid patients.

Comment on this clone: Its antigen remains unidentified.

Germline V CDR1 and CDR2: ENHRY, SYGVKD. The V gene end was trimmed by 7 bases and the J gene end by 6 bases; junction bases not matched to a gene: 5. This CDR3 is 14 amino acids long. Whole-study findings and limits: TCR beta diversity was reportedly significantly higher in malignant thyroid tumors than benign nodules, in blood and tumor.

Ahead of thyroid surgery, no patient had received treatment of any kind. As handled by the study authors: Clinicopathological groups supplied CDR3 differences that were used to build a distant-metastasis classifier for papillary thyroid cancer. TCRdb reprocessed the PCR reads via MiXCR. TCRdb, not the original authors, processed these V and J calls. The table lists fewer than 40,000 clones, approximately 19% of them singletons. The clonotype comes from a female donor with papillary thyroid cancer or a benign thyroid nodule (not recorded which). Some clones in this sample may be carry-over from other donors' samples. The chain is built from TRBV10-3 and TRBJ2-2; 10 bases are a match to TRBD1. The specimen sequenced was tumor tissue. The CDR3 region has the DNA TGTGCCATCACGACAGGGGGCAACGCCGGGGAGCTGTTTTTT. This encodes CAITTGGNAGELFF.